This passage covers 20 T cell receptor beta chains from one sample sequenced in a study of OX40 agonist ivuxolimab in advanced cancers. Library creation used the immunoSEQ multiplex PCR assay. Sourced from immuneACCESS, this table was stored by TCRdb with only in-frame sequences that have V and J called. A share of the clones is absent; for the studies checked, an unresolved V gene accounts for under half, and the remainder has no known explanation. Present in this sample are 70,000 to 80,000 clones, about 85% of which were seen just once. In total, the top ten clones hold about 1.3% of the sample. The material was CD4+ or CD8+ T cells sorted from blood, obtained in a trial of the OX40 agonist ivuxolimab. The receptors were sampled from an adult with an advanced solid tumor such as melanoma, head and neck, liver or kidney cancer.

The chain links TRBV2 to TRBJ2-7, with 8 bases matching TRBD1. The CDR3 extends over 13 amino acids. Germline V lookup: CDR1 SNHLY, CDR2 FYNNEI. With V trimmed by 5 bases and J by 6 bases, 6 bases remained unmatched. The CDR3 here is CASSRDRSSEQYF. CDR3 coding DNA: TGTGCCAGCAGTCGGGACAGGTCGAGCGAGCAGTACTTC.

The chain links TRBV11-3 to TRBJ2-5; 7 positions match TRBD2. Germline lookup yields CDR1 SGHNT and CDR2 YENEEA. The trim removed 1 base at V and 5 bases at J, leaving 10 bases unmatched. The CDR3 consists of 16 residues. CDR3 residues: CASSLVGGDGGETQYF. The DNA of the CDR3 is TGTGCCAGCAGCTTAGTGGGCGGTGACGGGGGGGAGACCCAGTACTTC. The full variable domain, with the rest looked up from reference TRBV11-3 and TRBJ2-5, is EAGVVQSPRYKIIEKKQPVAFWCNPISGHNTLYWYLQNLGQGPELLIRYENEEAVDDSQLPKDRFSAERLKGVDSTLKIQPAELGDSAVYLCASSLVGGDGGETQYFGPGTRLLVL.

This clone was observed a few times. The chain uses TRBV9 and TRBJ1-2; 12 positions match TRBD1. There are 15 residues in the CDR3. CDR1 and CDR2 from the germline V gene are SGDLS and YYNGEE. Unmatched junction bases numbered 11, after V lost 7 bases and J lost 7 bases. The CDR3 loop is CASSLGQGAFIGYTF. DNA of the CDR3: TGTGCCAGCTCCCTGGGACAGGGGGCGTTTATTGGCTACACCTTC.

This rearrangement joins TRBV14 to TRBJ2-4; D gene uncertain. Per the germline V gene, CDR1 is SGHDN and CDR2 is FVKESK. Trimming pared 1 base from V and 7 bases from J, leaving 5 bases between. The length of the CDR3 is 12 residues. The CDR3 here is CASSQVGNIQYF. CDR3 nucleotide sequence: TGTGCCAGCAGCCAAGTGGGTAACATTCAGTACTTC. The full variable domain, completed using reference TRBV14 and TRBJ2-4, is EAGVTQFPSHSVIEKGQTVTLRCDPISGHDNLYWYRRVMGKEIKFLLHFVKESKQDESGMPNNRFLAERTGGTYSTLKVQPAELEDSGVYFCASSQVGNIQYFGAGTRLSVL.

The V call is TRBV27, the J call TRBJ1-4, with D maybe TRBD1 (5 bases). V dropped 4 bases and J dropped 2 bases, with 11 bases sitting between them. CDR1 MNHEY and CDR2 SMNVEV come from the germline V gene (reference sequence). The CDR3 extends over 15 amino acids. This chain's CDR3 is CASSSLGATNEKLFF. CDR3 in DNA: TGTGCCAGCAGTTCCCTCGGGGCCACTAATGAAAAACTGTTTTTT.

V and J are TRBV5-1 and TRBJ1-1, with unresolved D. The ends were cut back, 0 bases at V and 2 bases at J, with 5 bases in the middle. This CDR3 contains 13 residues. The germline CDR1 and CDR2 sequences are SGHRS and YFSETQ. The CDR3 bases are TGCGCCAGCAGCTTGGCAGACAACACTGAAGCTTTCTTT. Protein product: CASSLADNTEAFF.

V and J are TRBV6-1 and TRBJ1-4, with no clear D. The CDR3 is 16 residues long. Germline lookup yields CDR1 MNHNS and CDR2 SASEGT. V lost 4 bases, J lost 3 bases, and 15 bases lay in between. In DNA form, the CDR3 reads TGTGCCAGCAGTGGAGGCCAACCCGGGGCTAATGAAAAACTGTTTTTT. The encoded protein is CASSGGQPGANEKLFF.

CDR3 in amino acids: CASSEEERESSYEQYF. CDR3 sequence (DNA): TGTGCCAGCTCAGAGGAAGAACGGGAGAGCTCCTACGAGCAGTACTTC. The chain recombines TRBV18 with TRBJ2-7, with D tentatively TRBD2 (6 bases). V was trimmed by 5 bases and J by 0 bases, leaving 17 bases between them. Germline CDR1 and CDR2: KGHSH and LQKENI. This CDR3 has 16 residues.

V is TRBV6-1 and J is TRBJ1-3; D call uncertain. V lost 8 bases and J lost 3, with 14 bases in between. Per germline, CDR1 MNHNS and CDR2 SASEGT. The CDR3 runs 14 residues. CDR3 residues: CASARQSGGNTIYF. In DNA, the CDR3 is TGTGCCAGCGCCAGACAATCCGGTGGAAACACCATATATTTT.

The chain couples TRBV11-2 to TRBJ2-7, with TRBD2 as a possible D gene (6 bases). The CDR3 contains 15 residues. Germline V gene lookup returns CDR1 SGHAT and CDR2 FQNNGV. Trimming stripped 4 bases from V and 4 bases from J, with 17 bases between. DNA of the CDR3: TGTGCCAGCAGCTCCCGCCCCGGAGGGAAGTACGAGCAGTACTTC. This codes for CASSSRPGGKYEQYF.

This clone was seen a handful of times. The chain links TRBV7-6 to TRBJ1-2, with D tentatively TRBD1 (5 bases). CDR1 is SGHVS and CDR2 is FNYEAQ in the germline V gene. This CDR3 spans 13 amino acids. Deletions cut 2 bases from V and 3 bases from J, with 7 bases between. CDR3 bases: TGTGCCAGCAGCTTAATGGGGGACTATGGCTACACCTTC. Translated: CASSLMGDYGYTF.

The rearrangement links TRBV6-5 to TRBJ2-4; 9 bases fit TRBD1. CDR3 length: 15 residues. Germline lookup yields CDR1 MNHEY and CDR2 SVGAGI. V dropped 6 bases and J dropped 0; count of bases not matched to a gene: 3. DNA for the CDR3: TGTGCCAGCAGCCGGACAGGGGTAGCCAAAAACATTCAGTACTTC. Encoded protein: CASSRTGVAKNIQYF.

The rearrangement uses TRBV10-2 and TRBJ2-7; D is unresolved. The length of the CDR3 is 13 residues. With 6 bases removed from V and 2 bases from J, the gap between germline ends came to 11 bases. Looked up from germline, CDR1 is WSHSY and CDR2 is SAAADI. CDR3 coding DNA: TGCGCCAGCAGGTGGGCCCAAACCTACGAGCAGTACTTC. Translation gives CASRWAQTYEQYF.

V usage is TRBV6-5 and J usage is TRBJ1-4, with 7 bases aligning to TRBD1. The CDR3 contains 15 residues. CDR1 is MNHEY, CDR2 SVGAGI, per germline. The V and J ends lost 2 bases and 8 bases, in that order; junction bases with no gene match: 8. The DNA of the CDR3 is TGTGCCAGCAGTTACCGGGGACAGAATACCGAAAAACTGTTTTTT. Encoded protein: CASSYRGQNTEKLFF.

The chain recombines TRBV6-6 with TRBJ1-2; 7 bases map to TRBD1. The CDR3 loop spans 14 amino acids. The V gene's germline CDR1 is MNHNY and CDR2 SVGAGI (reference sequence). Losses at the gene ends were 7 bases for V and 5 bases for J; bases not matched to a gene: 10. The CDR3 loop reads CASTVGRGLYGYTF. The CDR3 nucleotides are TGTGCCAGCACGGTCGGGAGGGGGCTTTATGGCTACACCTTC.

This chain joins TRBV18 and TRBJ1-1; D ambiguous. The CDR3 runs to 13 residues. Germline V CDR1 and CDR2: KGHSH, LQKENI. Trimming stripped 3 bases from V and 6 bases from J, with 11 bases between. CDR3 in DNA: TGTGCCAGCTCACCCGATTCGGTGTCTGAAGCTTTCTTT. It is translated as CASSPDSVSEAFF.

V and J are TRBV4-2 and TRBJ2-5, with D perhaps matching TRBD2 (6 bases). The end of the DNA fits TRBJ2-7 better, so the J call may be wrong. CDR1 is LGHNA and CDR2 is YNFKEQ in the germline V gene. The CDR3 is made up of 13 amino acids. For the CDR3, the DNA is TGTGCCAGCAGCCGTGGGGAGGTCTACGAGCAGTACTTC. This encodes CASSRGEVYEQYF.

The V gene is TRBV5-4, the J gene TRBJ2-1; TRBD2 matches at 7 bases. Losses at the gene ends were 0 bases for V and 7 bases for J; bases not matched to a gene: 1. The V gene's germline CDR1 is SGHNT and CDR2 YYREEE (reference sequence). The CDR3 has 13 residues. The CDR3 protein is CASSLGTRNEQFF. The CDR3 DNA sequence: TGTGCCAGCAGCTTGGGGACTAGGAATGAGCAGTTCTTC. The full variable domain, rest sourced from reference TRBV5-4 and TRBJ2-1, is ETGVTQSPTHLIKTRGQQVTLRCSSQSGHNTVSWYQQALGQGPQFIFQYYREEENGRGNFPPRFSGLQFPNYSSELNVNALELDDSALYLCASSLGTRNEQFFGPGTRLTVL.

The chain is built from TRBV30 and TRBJ2-7; D is uncertain. This CDR3 is built from 13 residues. The V gene lost 4 bases and the J gene lost 0 bases, with 10 bases spanning the gap. Germline loops: CDR1 GTSNPN, CDR2 SVGIG (reference sequence). This CDR3 is CAWKGSGSYEQYF. The DNA for the CDR3 is TGTGCCTGGAAAGGGTCAGGCTCCTACGAGCAGTACTTC.

The chain is built from TRBV28 and TRBJ2-1, with TRBD2 identical over 8 bases. V lost 7 bases, J lost 1 base, and 9 bases stayed unmatched. CDR3 length: 16 amino acids. Per germline, CDR1 MDHEN and CDR2 SYDVKM. The CDR3 DNA reads TGTGCCAGCACAACGGGGGGGCTTGGGTCCTACAATGAGCAGTTCTTC. It codes for CASTTGGLGSYNEQFF.